The entry below describes one TCR beta chain. Which antigen it targets is not known. Within one base of it there is no much larger clone, and no base qualities were kept. This sample was included in a study of molecular identifiers for immune sequencing clone quantification listed by TCRdb under 2018. Notes on the research overall: For a replicate experiment, RNA from approximately 20,000 or 100,000 naive CD8 T cells was divided into five aliquots, and four of the five aliquots were sequenced. CD8 T cells were used in a methods study to benchmark molecular-identifier clustering-based TCR repertoire sequencing (MIDCIRS) and TCR RNA copy counting.

What the work shows at the level of the full study, not this receptor alone: When barcode sub-clustering was left out, chimeric consensus sequences inflated TCR diversity, with chimeras reaching as high as 47%. Highly expanded clone sizes could be underestimated if identical TCR molecules share a barcode. Modeling indicated around 3 TCR RNA copies recovered per cell, compared with about 9.4 by digital PCR, which implies a capture efficiency of approximately 30%. Spiked-in Jurkat TCR RNA equal to a single cell's worth was reported to be detectable even within 1,100,000 naive CD8 T cells. The naive libraries included spiked-in Jurkat TCR RNA (approximately ten copies' worth), and this RNA is not part of the donor repertoire. In CMV-specific effector cells, over 97% of molecules were held by clones above 20 RNA copies, whereas under 1% of molecules were held by such clones in naive cells.

Libraries of naive CD8 T cells were built from anywhere between about 17,000 and 1,000,000 sorted cells, with 10%, 30% or 50% of the purified RNA used. Naive CD8 T cells, defined as CD8+CD4-CCR7+CD45RA+, were FACS-sorted into RLT Plus buffer on a BD FACSAria II. To test detection sensitivity, Jurkat RNA equivalent to roughly nine TCR copies was spiked into samples of roughly 20,000-1,100,000 naive CD8 T cells. CD8 T cells were enriched with RosetteSep CD8+ T Cell Enrichment Cocktail and Ficoll-Paque, followed by ACK red cell lysis. Libraries were prepared through PCR. The sequencer was an Illumina HiSeq 4000. Bulk TCR libraries were made following a previously described method, with the TCR primers given in Table S5. The Qiagen AllPrep DNA/RNA kit was used to purify total RNA. Before analysis, reads from multiple sequencing runs of the same library were pooled. The published analysis was carried out like this. Reads were retained only if their TCR constant sequence matched exactly, and those retained reads were trimmed to 150 nt and grouped according to their 12-nt molecular barcodes. Reads within each barcode group were sub-clustered using a 15% Levenshtein threshold, and quality-weighted consensus sequences were constructed for each RNA molecule. Non-functional sequences were filtered out, along with any lower-count sequence sitting one edit away from another sequence. Based on a fit of two negative binomial distributions, barcode sub-clusters having less than 20% of the maximum read count were discarded. TCRdb reran the public reads through fastp at Q25 and MiXCR, keeping productive beta chains. Rows merge per CDR3 protein into single entries with the most common DNA and genes. These V and J calls originate from TCRdb's pipeline instead of the authors' own analysis. In all, the sample holds more than 300,000 distinct CDR3 sequences, and about 20% of those were seen once. 0.75% to 0.85% of the sample rests with the top ten.

Its CDR3 holds 15 amino acids, cysteine through phenylalanine. Only CDR3 DNA is held: 45 bases, read in frame from base 1. CDR1 and CDR2 were assigned from the germline V gene as SQVTM and ANQGSEA. Trimming at the junction amounts to 7 bases on V and 0 bases on J, and the germline ends lie 16 bases apart. The TCR sequence derives from a human donor in good health. Some libraries in this study had Jurkat cell RNA spiked in. Recombination connected TRBV29-1 to TRBJ2-1, with no confidently assigned D gene. Sample: naive CD8+ T cells from blood, with Jurkat cell RNA spiked in. What the cell subset or site label conveys for this sample: FACS-sorted CD8+CD4-CCR7+CD45RA+ naive T cells. The CDR3 is CSANTEPSSYNEQFF. Read as DNA, the sequence is TGCAGCGCTAATACGGAACCGAGCTCCTACAATGAGCAGTTCTTC.